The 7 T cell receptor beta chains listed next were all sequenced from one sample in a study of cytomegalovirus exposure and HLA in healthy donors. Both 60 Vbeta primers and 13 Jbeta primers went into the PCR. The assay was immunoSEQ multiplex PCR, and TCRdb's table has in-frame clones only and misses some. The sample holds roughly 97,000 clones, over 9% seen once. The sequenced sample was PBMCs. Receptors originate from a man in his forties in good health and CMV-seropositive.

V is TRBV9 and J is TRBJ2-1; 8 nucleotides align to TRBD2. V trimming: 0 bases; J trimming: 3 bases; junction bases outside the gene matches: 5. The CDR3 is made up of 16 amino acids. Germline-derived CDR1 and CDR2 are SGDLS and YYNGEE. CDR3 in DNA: TGTGCCAGCAGCGTAGATGGGACTAGTGGCTACAATGAGCAGTTCTTC. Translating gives CASSVDGTSGYNEQFF.

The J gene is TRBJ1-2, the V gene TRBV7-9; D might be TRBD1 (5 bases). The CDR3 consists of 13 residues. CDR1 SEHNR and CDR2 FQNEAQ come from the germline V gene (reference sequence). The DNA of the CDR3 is TGTGCTTCATCCAGGGTCGAGAGCTATGGCTACACCTTC. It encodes CASSRVESYGYTF.

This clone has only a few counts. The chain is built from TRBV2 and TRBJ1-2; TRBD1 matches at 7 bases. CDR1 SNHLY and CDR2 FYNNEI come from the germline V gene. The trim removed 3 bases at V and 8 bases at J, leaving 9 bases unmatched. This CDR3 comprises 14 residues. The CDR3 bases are TGTGCCAGCAGTGATTGGAGGCAGGGGGTAGGCTACACCTTC. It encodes CASSDWRQGVGYTF.

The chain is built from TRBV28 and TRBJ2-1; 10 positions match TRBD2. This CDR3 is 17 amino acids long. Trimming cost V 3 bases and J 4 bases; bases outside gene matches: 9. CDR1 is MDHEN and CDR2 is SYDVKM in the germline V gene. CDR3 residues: CASSFLTSGTFYNEQFF. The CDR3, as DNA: TGTGCCAGCAGTTTCCTAACTAGCGGGACGTTTTACAATGAGCAGTTCTTC.

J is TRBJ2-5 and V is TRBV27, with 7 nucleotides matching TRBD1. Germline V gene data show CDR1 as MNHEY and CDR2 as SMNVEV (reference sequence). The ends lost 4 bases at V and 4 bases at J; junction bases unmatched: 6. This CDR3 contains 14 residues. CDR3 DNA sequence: TGTGCCAGCAGTTCAGGGGGTGGGAGAGAGACCCAGTACTTC. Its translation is CASSSGGGRETQYF.

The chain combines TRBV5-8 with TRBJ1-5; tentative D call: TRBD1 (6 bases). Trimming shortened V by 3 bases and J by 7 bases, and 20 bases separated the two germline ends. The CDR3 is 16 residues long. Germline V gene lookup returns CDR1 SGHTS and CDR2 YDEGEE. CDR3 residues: CASSSSVTGFSQPQHF. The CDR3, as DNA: TGTGCCAGCAGCTCTTCGGTGACAGGATTCTCCCAGCCCCAGCATTTT.

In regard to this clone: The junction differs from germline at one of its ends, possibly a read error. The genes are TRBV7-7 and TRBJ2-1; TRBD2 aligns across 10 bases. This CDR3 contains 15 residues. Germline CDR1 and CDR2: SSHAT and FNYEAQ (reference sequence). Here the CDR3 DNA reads TGTGCTAGCAGCGCCGGGGCTAGCGGGAGCTATGAGCAGTTCTTC. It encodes CASSAGASGSYEQFF. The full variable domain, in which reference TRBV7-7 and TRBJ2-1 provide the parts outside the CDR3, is GAGVSQSPRYKVTKRGQDVTLRCDPISSHATLYWYQQALGQGPEFLTYFNYEAQPDKSGLPSDRFSAERPEGSISTLTIQRTEQRDSAMYRCASSAGASGSYEQFFGPGTRLTVL.